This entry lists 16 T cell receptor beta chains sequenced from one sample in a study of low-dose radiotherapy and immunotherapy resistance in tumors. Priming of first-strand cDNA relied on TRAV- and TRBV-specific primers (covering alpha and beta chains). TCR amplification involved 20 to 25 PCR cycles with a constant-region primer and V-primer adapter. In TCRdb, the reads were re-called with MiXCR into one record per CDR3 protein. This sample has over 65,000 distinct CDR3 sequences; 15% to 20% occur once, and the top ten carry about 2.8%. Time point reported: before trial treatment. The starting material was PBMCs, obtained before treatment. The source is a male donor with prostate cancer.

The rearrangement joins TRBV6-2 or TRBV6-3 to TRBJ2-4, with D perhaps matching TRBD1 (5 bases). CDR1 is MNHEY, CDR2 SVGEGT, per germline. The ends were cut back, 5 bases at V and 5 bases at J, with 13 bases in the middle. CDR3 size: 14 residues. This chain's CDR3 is CASSGGASENIQYF. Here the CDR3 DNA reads TGTGCCAGCAGTGGTGGGGCTTCGGAAAACATTCAGTACTTC.

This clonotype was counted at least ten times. The CDR3 here is CASETGRRSDTQYF. In DNA, the CDR3 is TGCGCCAGCGAGACGGGACGAAGATCAGATACGCAGTATTTT. This chain connects TRBV5-1 to TRBJ2-3; D is perhaps TRBD1 or TRBD2 (5 bases each). This CDR3 comprises 14 residues. Germline V gives CDR1 SGHRS, CDR2 YFSETQ. V was pared by 7 bases and J by 4 bases, with 16 bases between.

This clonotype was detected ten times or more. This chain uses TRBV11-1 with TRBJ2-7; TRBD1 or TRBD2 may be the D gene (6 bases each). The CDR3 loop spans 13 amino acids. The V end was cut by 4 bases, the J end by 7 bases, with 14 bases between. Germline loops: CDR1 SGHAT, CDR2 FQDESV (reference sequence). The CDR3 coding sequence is TGTGCCAGCAGCTCCCGGGGGCTACGGGAGCAGTACTTC. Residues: CASSSRGLREQYF.

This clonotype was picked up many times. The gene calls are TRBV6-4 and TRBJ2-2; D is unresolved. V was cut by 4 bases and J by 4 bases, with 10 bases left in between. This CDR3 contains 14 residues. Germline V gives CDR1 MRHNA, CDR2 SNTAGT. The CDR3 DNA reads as TGTGCCAGCAGTGTAGATCGTTCCACCGGGGAGCTGTTTTTT. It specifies CASSVDRSTGELFF.

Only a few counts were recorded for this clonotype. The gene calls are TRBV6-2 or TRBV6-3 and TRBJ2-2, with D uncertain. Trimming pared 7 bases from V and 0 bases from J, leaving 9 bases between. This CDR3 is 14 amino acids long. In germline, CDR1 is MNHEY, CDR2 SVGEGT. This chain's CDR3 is CASKWGSNTGELFF. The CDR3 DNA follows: TGTGCCAGCAAGTGGGGTTCGAACACCGGGGAGCTGTTTTTT.

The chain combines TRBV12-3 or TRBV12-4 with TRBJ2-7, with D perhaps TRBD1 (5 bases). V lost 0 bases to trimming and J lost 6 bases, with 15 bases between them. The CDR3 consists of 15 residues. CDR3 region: CASSLAAAQGTEQYF. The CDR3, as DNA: TGTGCCAGCAGTTTAGCGGCGGCTCAGGGTACCGAGCAGTACTTC.

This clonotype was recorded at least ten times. The CDR3 bases are TGTGCCAGCAGCCGGGTCCCCAGCGGGGGGCTACCCTTCCAAGAGACCCAGTACTTC. Translating gives CASSRVPSGGLPFQETQYF. V and J are TRBV7-9 and TRBJ2-5, with TRBD2 matching 9 bases. CDR3 length: 19 residues. Germline V CDR1 and CDR2: SEHNR, FQNEAQ (reference sequence). V trimming: 5 bases; J trimming: 1 base; junction bases outside the gene matches: 17.

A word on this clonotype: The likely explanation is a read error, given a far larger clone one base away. CDR3 in DNA: TGTGCCAGCAGCTATCGGGGGGCTTTCTACGAGCAGTTCTTC. Amino acid sequence: CASSYRGAFYEQFF. This chain joins TRBV11-2 and TRBJ2-1; D perhaps matches TRBD2 (7 bases). The germline V and J ends were trimmed by 4 bases and 10 bases, with 17 bases remaining between them. This CDR3 is 14 amino acids long. Germline V gives CDR1 SGHAT, CDR2 FQNNGV.

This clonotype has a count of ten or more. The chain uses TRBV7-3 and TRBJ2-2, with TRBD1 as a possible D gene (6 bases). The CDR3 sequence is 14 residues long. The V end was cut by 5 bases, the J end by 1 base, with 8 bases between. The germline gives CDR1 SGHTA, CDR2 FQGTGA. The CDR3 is CASSETGNTGELFF. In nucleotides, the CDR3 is TGTGCCAGCAGCGAGACAGGGAACACCGGGGAGCTGTTTTTT. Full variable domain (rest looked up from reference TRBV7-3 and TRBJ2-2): GAGVSQTPSNKVTEKGKYVELRCDPISGHTALYWYRQSLGQGPEFLIYFQGTGAADDSGLPNDRFFAVRPEGSVSTLKIQRTERGDSAVYLCASSETGNTGELFFGEGSRLTVL.

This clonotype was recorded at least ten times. CDR3 protein: CASSLGLAPDTQYF. The DNA for the CDR3 is TGCGCCAGCAGCTTGGGACTTGCCCCAGATACGCAGTATTTT. The rearrangement links TRBV5-1 to TRBJ2-3; D is unclear. The V gene's germline CDR1 is SGHRS and CDR2 YFSETQ. V lost 0 bases to trimming and J lost 4 bases, with 9 bases between them. There are 14 residues in the CDR3.

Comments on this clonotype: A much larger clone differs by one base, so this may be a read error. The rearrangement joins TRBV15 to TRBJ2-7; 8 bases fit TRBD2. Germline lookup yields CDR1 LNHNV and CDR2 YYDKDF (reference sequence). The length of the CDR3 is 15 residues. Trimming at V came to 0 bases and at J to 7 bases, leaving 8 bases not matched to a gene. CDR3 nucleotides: TGTGCCACCAGCAGAGATGCGGGGGGACACAATGAGCAGTACTTC. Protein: CATSRDAGGHNEQYF.

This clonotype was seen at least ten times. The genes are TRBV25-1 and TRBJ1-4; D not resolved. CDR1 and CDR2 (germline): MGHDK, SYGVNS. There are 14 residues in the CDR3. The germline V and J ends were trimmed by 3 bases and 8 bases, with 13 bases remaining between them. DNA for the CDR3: TGTGCCAGCAGTGATCACGGAATGGGGGAAAAACTGTTTTTT. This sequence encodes CASSDHGMGEKLFF.

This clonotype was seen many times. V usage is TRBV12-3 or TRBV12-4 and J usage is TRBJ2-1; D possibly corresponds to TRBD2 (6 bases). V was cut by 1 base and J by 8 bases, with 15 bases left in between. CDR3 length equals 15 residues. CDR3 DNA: TGTGCCAGCAGTTTAGGTATAGGAGGGTTCGATGAGCAGTTCTTC. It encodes CASSLGIGGFDEQFF.

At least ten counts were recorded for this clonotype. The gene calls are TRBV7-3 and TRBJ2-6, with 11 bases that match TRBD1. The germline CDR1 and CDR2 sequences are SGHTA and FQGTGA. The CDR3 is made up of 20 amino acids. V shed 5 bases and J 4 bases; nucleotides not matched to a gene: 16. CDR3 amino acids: CASSPNRRTGGDPGANVLTF. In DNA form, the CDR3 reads TGTGCCAGCAGCCCCAACCGAAGGACAGGGGGCGACCCCGGGGCCAACGTCCTGACTTTC. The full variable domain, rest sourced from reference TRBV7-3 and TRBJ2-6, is GAGVSQTPSNKVTEKGKYVELRCDPISGHTALYWYRQSLGQGPEFLIYFQGTGAADDSGLPNDRFFAVRPEGSVSTLKIQRTERGDSAVYLCASSPNRRTGGDPGANVLTFGAGSRLTVL.

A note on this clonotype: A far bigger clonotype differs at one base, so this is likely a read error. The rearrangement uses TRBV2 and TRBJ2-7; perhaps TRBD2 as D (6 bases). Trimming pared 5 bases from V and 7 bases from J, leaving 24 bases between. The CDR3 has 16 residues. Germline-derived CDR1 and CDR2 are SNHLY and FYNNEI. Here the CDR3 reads CASSPAGSGSGREQYF. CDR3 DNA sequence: TGTGCCAGCAGTCCCGCTGGGAGCGGGTCCGGGCGTGAGCAGTACTTC.

DNA of the CDR3: TGTGCCAGCAATCCCCACCTGACTAGCGGGTCCACCGGGGAGCTGTTTTTT. This codes for CASNPHLTSGSTGELFF. The chain uses TRBV6-2 or TRBV6-3 and TRBJ2-2, with 10 positions matching TRBD2. The CDR3 is 17 residues long. Germline V gene sequence: CDR1 MNHEY, CDR2 SVGEGT. V lost 7 bases, J lost 4 bases, and 12 bases stayed unmatched.